These 25 T cell receptor beta chains came from one sample sequenced in a study of blood T cell repertoires in COVID-19. The data were produced by immunoSEQ multiplex PCR, yet TCRdb's version contains in-frame clones alone and is incomplete. In the table there are approximately 670,000 clones, about 90% of which are singletons. Sequenced: peripheral blood. Receptors were obtained from a woman aged 18-29 years with acute or convalescent COVID-19.

The CDR3 protein is CASSYQGGSGANVLTF. The DNA of the CDR3 is TGTGCCAGCAGTTACCAGGGAGGGTCTGGGGCCAACGTCCTGACTTTC. This chain links TRBV6-6 with TRBJ2-6, with TRBD2 matching over 7 bases. This CDR3 is built from 16 residues. The germline CDR1 and CDR2 sequences are MNHNY and SVGAGI (reference sequence). The V segment lost 2 bases and the J segment 1 base; nucleotides outside the gene matches: 2.

CDR3: CASSPRQGRRQPQHF. The DNA for the CDR3 is TGTGCCAGTAGTCCGAGACAGGGACGGAGACAGCCCCAGCATTTT. The chain joins TRBV19 to TRBJ1-5; TRBD1 matches 7 bases. The germline V gene encodes CDR1 LNHDA and CDR2 SQIVND (reference sequence). The trim removed 5 bases at V and 7 bases at J, leaving 11 bases unmatched. The CDR3 totals 15 residues.

This clone came up once. CDR3 DNA: TGTGCCAGCAGGGCTAGCGGGGGTAGCTCCTACAATGAGCAGTTCTTC. Translating gives CASRASGGSSYNEQFF. This chain uses TRBV27 with TRBJ2-1; 10 nucleotides match TRBD2. Germline loops: CDR1 MNHEY, CDR2 SMNVEV (reference sequence). After removal of 6 bases from V and 0 bases from J, the junction contained 5 bases not matched to a gene. The CDR3 spans 16 residues.

CDR3 protein: CASSGTAAVGYEQYF. CDR3 coding DNA: TGTGCCAGCAGCGGAACAGCGGCGGTAGGGTACGAGCAGTACTTC. The chain uses TRBV11-2 and TRBJ2-7, with D maybe TRBD2 (5 bases). V lost 5 bases, J lost 4 bases, and 18 bases lay in between. This CDR3 is built from 15 residues. Germline CDR1 and CDR2: SGHAT and FQNNGV.

The rearrangement joins TRBV18 to TRBJ1-5; the D is unclear. Germline V gives CDR1 KGHSH, CDR2 LQKENI. The CDR3 sequence is 13 residues long. V dropped 3 bases and J dropped 5 bases, with 8 bases sitting between them. The CDR3 coding sequence is TGTGCCAGCTCACCCTTCACAGATCAGCCCCAGCATTTT. As protein: CASSPFTDQPQHF.

The chain couples TRBV5-1 to TRBJ2-7; possible D gene TRBD1, 6 bases. Trimming took 4 bases from V and 3 from J, leaving 11 bases between them. Germline V gives CDR1 SGHRS, CDR2 YFSETQ. The CDR3 is made up of 13 amino acids. The CDR3 protein is CASSEGTLYEQYF. In DNA form, the CDR3 reads TGCGCCAGCAGCGAAGGGACACTCTACGAGCAGTACTTC.

J is TRBJ1-1 and V is TRBV30, with unresolved D. Trimming pared 2 bases from V and 4 bases from J, leaving 8 bases between. CDR1 and CDR2 (germline): GTSNPN, SVGIG (reference sequence). The length of the CDR3 is 12 residues. In DNA, the CDR3 is TGTGCCTGGAGTAGGCAGGCCACTGAAGCTTTCTTT. Residues: CAWSRQATEAFF.

V usage is TRBV10-3 and J usage is TRBJ2-5, with D unclear. From germline, CDR1 is ENHRY and CDR2 SYGVKD. The V and J ends lost 2 bases and 2 bases respectively, with 6 bases between them. This CDR3 spans 13 amino acids. The CDR3 DNA sequence: TGTGCCATCAGTGAGCGGTCTCAAGAGACCCAGTACTTC. This codes for CAISERSQETQYF.

The rearrangement uses TRBV10-3 and TRBJ1-5; the D gene is possibly TRBD1 (5 bases). CDR1 and CDR2 from the germline V gene are ENHRY and SYGVKD. CDR3 length equals 15 residues. V gave up 2 bases and J gave up 4 bases, with 12 bases separating them. DNA for the CDR3: TGTGCCATCAGTGAGGGCAGGGTTGAAAATCAGCCCCAGCATTTT. Translated, it gives CAISEGRVENQPQHF.

The chain recombines TRBV15 with TRBJ2-1; D is possibly TRBD1 (6 bases). CDR1 and CDR2 from the germline V gene are LNHNV and YYDKDF (reference sequence). Trimming stripped 3 bases from V and 1 base from J, with 10 bases between. The CDR3 sequence is 15 residues long. CDR3 region: CATSSTGISYNEQFF. The CDR3, as DNA: TGTGCCACCAGCAGCACAGGGATTTCCTACAATGAGCAGTTCTTC.

The V and J genes are TRBV3-1 (or the pseudogene TRBV3-2) and TRBJ1-1; D is undetermined. The germline V gene has CDR1 LGHDT and CDR2 YNNKEL (reference sequence). The CDR3 is 12 amino acids. The V end was cut by 8 bases, the J end by 2 bases, with 9 bases between. CDR3 in DNA: TGTGCCAGCTCCAGAGGAAACACTGAAGCTTTCTTT. As protein: CASSRGNTEAFF.

This chain links TRBV19 with TRBJ2-2, with D unclear. The V end was cut by 1 base, the J end by 2 bases, with 5 bases between. The germline gives CDR1 LNHDA, CDR2 SQIVND (reference sequence). The CDR3 is made up of 14 amino acids. CDR3 region: CASSIAGNTGELFF. The CDR3, as DNA: TGTGCCAGTAGTATAGCTGGCAACACCGGGGAGCTGTTTTTT.

The chain has TRBV5-1 and TRBJ2-2; 12 nucleotides line up with TRBD2. In germline, CDR1 is SGHRS, CDR2 YFSETQ. The V and J ends lost 0 bases and 4 bases, in that order; junction bases with no gene match: 7. The CDR3 consists of 18 residues. CDR3 sequence reads: CASSLAPSGGAGTGELFF. CDR3 in DNA: TGCGCCAGCAGCTTGGCCCCTAGCGGGGGGGCGGGCACCGGGGAGCTGTTTTTT.

This clone was observed a single time. This rearrangement joins TRBV24-1 to TRBJ2-2, with D perhaps TRBD1 (5 bases). The V gene's germline CDR1 is KGHDR and CDR2 SFDVKD. This CDR3 spans 15 amino acids. V dropped 3 bases and J dropped 7 bases, with 14 bases sitting between them. For the CDR3, the DNA is TGTGCCACCAGTGATCCCTCTGACAGAGTCGGGGAGCTGTTTTTT. Its protein product is CATSDPSDRVGELFF.

As for this clone: Germline is not matched at one junction end, which may reflect a read error. The chain recombines TRBV3-1 (or the pseudogene TRBV3-2) with TRBJ1-5, with TRBD1 as a possible D gene (6 bases). CDR1 is LGHDT, CDR2 YNNKEL, per germline (reference sequence). This CDR3 has 13 amino acids. The CDR3 loop is CASSQEFAGARVF. The CDR3 DNA reads as TGTGCCAGCAGCCAAGAGTTTGCAGGGGCAAGGGTCTTT.

The chain couples TRBV1 to TRBJ1-2; the listed D gene, TRBD1, was not tested against the DNA. TRBV1 is a pseudogene. The CDR3 consists of 17 residues. This CDR3 is CTSSPSGTGGFGYGYTF. CDR3 nucleotides: TGCACCAGCAGCCCCTCCGGGACAGGGGGCTTTGGCTATGGCTACACCTTC.

The rearrangement uses TRBV12-3 or TRBV12-4 and TRBJ1-2; a weak D match, TRBD1 (6 bases). The V and J ends lost 10 bases and 4 bases respectively, with 13 bases between them. The CDR3 length is 12 residues. The CDR3 nucleotides read TGTGCCACCTCGGGACAAGGCTATGGCTACACCTTC. Amino acids: CATSGQGYGYTF.

The gene calls are TRBV28 and TRBJ1-2; D is uncertain. Trimming cost V 5 bases and J 5 bases, with 12 bases left between them. Looked up from germline, CDR1 is MDHEN and CDR2 is SYDVKM. CDR3 length equals 13 residues. The CDR3 DNA reads TGTGCCAGCAGTCCCCTGGGCGCATATGGCTACACCTTC. It translates to CASSPLGAYGYTF.

This clone was found a few times. The CDR3 is CSASARLSSGNTIYF. CDR3 nucleotides: TGCAGTGCTAGTGCCCGATTGAGCTCTGGAAACACCATATATTTT. The chain joins TRBV20-1 to TRBJ1-3; unclear D gene. Trimming removed 3 bases from V and 0 bases from J, with 12 bases in between. The CDR3 has 15 amino acids. Germline values: CDR1 DFQATT, CDR2 SNEGSKA (reference sequence).

The chain is built from TRBV7-2 and TRBJ1-5, with D hard to call. The CDR3 spans 15 residues. Germline V lookup: CDR1 SGHTA, CDR2 FQGNSA. The ends were cut back, 1 base at V and 6 bases at J, with 13 bases in the middle. The CDR3 DNA follows: TGTGCCAGCAGCTTAGTGGGTGGAGGGAGTCAGCCCCAGCATTTT. Translated, it gives CASSLVGGGSQPQHF.

The rearrangement uses TRBV5-1 and TRBJ1-6; D remains ambiguous. V dropped 5 bases and J dropped 0 bases, with 15 bases sitting between them. The CDR3 sequence is 17 residues long. Germline CDR1 is SGHRS and CDR2 is YFSETQ. Here the CDR3 reads CASSSDGGSSYNSPLHF. The CDR3 DNA sequence: TGCGCCAGCAGTTCCGACGGAGGAAGCTCCTATAATTCACCCCTCCACTTT.

The chain links TRBV6-5 to TRBJ1-2, with 9 bases aligning to TRBD1. CDR1 and CDR2 from the germline V gene are MNHEY and SVGAGI. The CDR3 is 14 residues long. The ends lost 4 bases at V and 6 bases at J; junction bases unmatched: 6. In DNA, the CDR3 is TGTGCCAGCAGTTCGACAGGGGGATTGGATGGCTACACCTTC. Protein: CASSSTGGLDGYTF.

V and J are TRBV7-2 and TRBJ1-2; 9 positions match TRBD1. The CDR3 consists of 15 residues. Per germline, CDR1 SGHTA and CDR2 FQGNSA. V gave up 3 bases and J gave up 5 bases; unmatched junction bases: 7. Here the CDR3 DNA reads TGTGCCAGCAGCTTGCTGACAGGGGGGAAGTATGGCTACACCTTC. Translating gives CASSLLTGGKYGYTF.

The chain employs TRBV30 and TRBJ2-2; a weak D match, TRBD1 (5 bases). CDR3 length: 14 amino acids. The V end was cut by 2 bases, the J end by 4 bases, with 11 bases between. CDR1 is GTSNPN and CDR2 is SVGIG in the germline V gene (reference sequence). CDR3 nucleotide sequence: TGTGCCTGGAGTTTGGGGCGTATCACCGGGGAGCTGTTTTTT. It translates to CAWSLGRITGELFF. Using reference TRBV30 and TRBJ2-2 for the parts outside the CDR3, the full variable domain is SQTIHQWPATLVQPVGSPLSLECTVEGTSNPNLYWYRQAAGRGLQLLFYSVGIGQISSEVPQNLSASRPQDRQFILSSKKLLLSDSGFYLCAWSLGRITGELFFGEGSRLTVL.

V is TRBV5-4 and J is TRBJ2-7; 9 positions match TRBD2. Germline CDR1 reads SGHNT; CDR2 reads YYREEE (reference sequence). Trimming took 0 bases from V and 3 from J; bases not matched to a gene: 10. This CDR3 region has 17 residues. The CDR3 loop is CASSLEVFRGGDYEQYF. The CDR3 DNA is TGTGCCAGCAGCTTGGAGGTTTTTCGCGGGGGGGACTACGAGCAGTACTTC.